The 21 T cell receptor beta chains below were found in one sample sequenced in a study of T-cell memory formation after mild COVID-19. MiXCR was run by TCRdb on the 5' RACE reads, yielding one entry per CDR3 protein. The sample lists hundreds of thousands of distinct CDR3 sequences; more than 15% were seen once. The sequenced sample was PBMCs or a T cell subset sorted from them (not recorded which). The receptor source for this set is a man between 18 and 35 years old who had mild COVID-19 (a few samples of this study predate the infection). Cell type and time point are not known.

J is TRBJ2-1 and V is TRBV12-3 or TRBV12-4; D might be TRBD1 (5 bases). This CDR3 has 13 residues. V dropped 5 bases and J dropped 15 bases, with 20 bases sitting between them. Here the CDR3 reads CASSAEGVEKGFF. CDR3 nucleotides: TGTGCCAGCAGTGCCGAAGGGGTAGAGAAGGGGTTCTTC.

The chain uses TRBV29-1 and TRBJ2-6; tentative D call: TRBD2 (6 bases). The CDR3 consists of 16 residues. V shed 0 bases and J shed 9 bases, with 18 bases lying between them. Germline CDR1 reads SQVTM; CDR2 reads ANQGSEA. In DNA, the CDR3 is TGCAGCGTTGAAGATCGGTCCGGTCGGGGGAACAACGTCCTGACTTTC. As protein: CSVEDRSGRGNNVLTF.

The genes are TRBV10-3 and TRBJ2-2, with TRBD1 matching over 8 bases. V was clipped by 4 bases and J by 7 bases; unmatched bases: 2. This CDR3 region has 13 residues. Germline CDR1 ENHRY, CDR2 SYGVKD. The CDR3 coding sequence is TGTGCCATCAGTGGACAGGGGTACGGGGAGCTGTTTTTT. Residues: CAISGQGYGELFF.

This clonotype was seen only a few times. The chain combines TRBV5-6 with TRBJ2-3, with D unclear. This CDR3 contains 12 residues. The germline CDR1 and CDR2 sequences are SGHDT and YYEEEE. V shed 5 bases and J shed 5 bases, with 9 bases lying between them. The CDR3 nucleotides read TGTGCCAGCAGGCTTCGTATAGATACGCAGTATTTT. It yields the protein CASRLRIDTQYF.

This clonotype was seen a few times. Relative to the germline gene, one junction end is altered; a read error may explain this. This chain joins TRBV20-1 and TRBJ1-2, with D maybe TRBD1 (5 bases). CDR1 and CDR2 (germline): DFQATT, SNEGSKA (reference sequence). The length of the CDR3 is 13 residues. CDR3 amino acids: CSATGSGFVGLHF. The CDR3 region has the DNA TGCAGTGCCACTGGAAGCGGTTTTGTGGGGCTTCACTTC.

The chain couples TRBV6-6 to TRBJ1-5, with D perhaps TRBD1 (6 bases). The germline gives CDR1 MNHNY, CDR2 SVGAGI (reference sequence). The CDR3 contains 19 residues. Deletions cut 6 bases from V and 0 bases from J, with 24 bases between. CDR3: CASSQGTHINSNSNQPQHF. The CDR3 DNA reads TGTGCCAGCAGCCAGGGGACCCACATCAACAGCAATAGCAATCAGCCCCAGCATTTT.

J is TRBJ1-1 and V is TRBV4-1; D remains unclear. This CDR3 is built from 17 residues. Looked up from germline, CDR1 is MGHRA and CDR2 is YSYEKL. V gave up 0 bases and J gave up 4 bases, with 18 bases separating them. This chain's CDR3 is CASSQEGLERLSTEAFF. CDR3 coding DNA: TGCGCCAGCAGCCAAGAGGGTTTAGAAAGATTGAGCACTGAAGCTTTCTTT.

The CDR3 nucleotides are TGTGCCAGCAGAAAACAGCAAGATACGCAGTATTTT. As protein: CASRKQQDTQYF. The V and J genes are TRBV28 and TRBJ2-3; unclear D gene. Between the trimmed V and J ends, which lost 6 bases and 5 bases, there was a span of 9 bases. Germline V gene data show CDR1 as MDHEN and CDR2 as SYDVKM. There are 12 residues in the CDR3.

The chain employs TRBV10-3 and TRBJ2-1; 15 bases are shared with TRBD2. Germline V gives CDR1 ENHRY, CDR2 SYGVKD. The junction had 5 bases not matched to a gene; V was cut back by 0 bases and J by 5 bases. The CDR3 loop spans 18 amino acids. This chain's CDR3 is CAISESGLAGGINNEQFF. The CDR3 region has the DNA TGTGCCATCAGTGAGTCGGGACTAGCGGGGGGAATAAACAATGAGCAGTTCTTC.

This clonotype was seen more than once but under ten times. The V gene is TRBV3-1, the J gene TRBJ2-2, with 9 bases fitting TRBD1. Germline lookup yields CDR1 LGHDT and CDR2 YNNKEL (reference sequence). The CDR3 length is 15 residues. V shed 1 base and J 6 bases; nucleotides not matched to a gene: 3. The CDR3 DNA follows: TGTGCCAGCAGCCAAGGGGACAGGGTCCCCGGGGAGCTGTTTTTT. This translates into CASSQGDRVPGELFF.

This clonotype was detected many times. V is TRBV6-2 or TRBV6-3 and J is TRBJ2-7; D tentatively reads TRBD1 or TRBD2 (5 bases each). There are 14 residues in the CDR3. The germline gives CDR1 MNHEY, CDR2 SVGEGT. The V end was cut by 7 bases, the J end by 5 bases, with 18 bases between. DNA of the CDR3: TGTGCCAGCACCCCGCTCCGGGACGTCCACGAGCAGTACTTC. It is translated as CASTPLRDVHEQYF.

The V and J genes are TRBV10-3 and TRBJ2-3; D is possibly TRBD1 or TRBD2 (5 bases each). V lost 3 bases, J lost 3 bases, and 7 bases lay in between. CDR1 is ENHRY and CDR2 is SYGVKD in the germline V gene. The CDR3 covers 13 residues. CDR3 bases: TGTGCCATCAGTGAAGAGGGGACAGATACGCAGTATTTT. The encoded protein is CAISEEGTDTQYF.

In DNA, the CDR3 is TGTGCCAGCAGTTACTCGGACAGGGATCTGAACACCGGGGAGCTGTTTTTT. Translation gives CASSYSDRDLNTGELFF. The chain employs TRBV6-2 or TRBV6-3 and TRBJ2-2, with 8 bases matching TRBD1. V shed 0 bases, J shed 1 base, and the junction held 4 bases outside the gene matches. The germline V gene has CDR1 MNHEY and CDR2 SVGEGT. The CDR3 length is 17 residues.

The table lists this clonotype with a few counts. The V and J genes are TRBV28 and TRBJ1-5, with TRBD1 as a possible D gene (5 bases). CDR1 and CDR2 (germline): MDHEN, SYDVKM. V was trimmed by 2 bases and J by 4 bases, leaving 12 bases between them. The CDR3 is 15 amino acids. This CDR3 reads CASSLGGAENQPQHF. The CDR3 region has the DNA TGTGCCAGCAGTTTAGGAGGGGCTGAGAATCAGCCCCAGCATTTT. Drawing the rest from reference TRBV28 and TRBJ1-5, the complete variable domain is DVKVTQSSRYLVKRTGEKVFLECVQDMDHENMFWYRQDPGLGLRLIYFSYDVKMKEKGDIPEGYSVSREKKERFSLILESASTNQTSMYLCASSLGGAENQPQHFGDGTRLSIL.

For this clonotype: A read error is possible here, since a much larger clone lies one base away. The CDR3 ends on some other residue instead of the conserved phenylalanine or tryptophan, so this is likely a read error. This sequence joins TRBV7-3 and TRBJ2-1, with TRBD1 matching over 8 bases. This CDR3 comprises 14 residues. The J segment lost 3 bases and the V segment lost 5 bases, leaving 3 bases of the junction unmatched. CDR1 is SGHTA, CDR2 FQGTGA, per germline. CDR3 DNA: TGTGCCAGCAGCCCCGGGACAGGCTACAATGAGCAGTTCTTA. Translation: CASSPGTGYNEQFL.

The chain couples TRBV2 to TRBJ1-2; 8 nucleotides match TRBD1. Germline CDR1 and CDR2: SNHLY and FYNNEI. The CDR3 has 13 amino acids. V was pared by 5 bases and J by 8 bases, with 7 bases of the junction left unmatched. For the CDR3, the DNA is TGTGCCAGCAGTACTCGACAGGGGACGGGCTACACCTTC. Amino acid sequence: CASSTRQGTGYTF.

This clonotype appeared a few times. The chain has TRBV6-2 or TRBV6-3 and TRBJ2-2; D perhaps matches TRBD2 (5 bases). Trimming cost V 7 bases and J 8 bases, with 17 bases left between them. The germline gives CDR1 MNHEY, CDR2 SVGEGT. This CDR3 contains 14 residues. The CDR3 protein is CASTPLPGEGELFF. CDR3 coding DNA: TGTGCCAGCACCCCATTGCCTGGGGAGGGGGAGCTGTTTTTT.

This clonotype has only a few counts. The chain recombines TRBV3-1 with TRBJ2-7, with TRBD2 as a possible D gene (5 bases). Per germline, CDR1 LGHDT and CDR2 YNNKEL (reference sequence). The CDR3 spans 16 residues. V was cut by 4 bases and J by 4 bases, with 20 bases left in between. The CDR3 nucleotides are TGTGCCAGCAGCCCTCAATTTGGGTGGACTTCTTACGAGCAGTACTTC. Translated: CASSPQFGWTSYEQYF.

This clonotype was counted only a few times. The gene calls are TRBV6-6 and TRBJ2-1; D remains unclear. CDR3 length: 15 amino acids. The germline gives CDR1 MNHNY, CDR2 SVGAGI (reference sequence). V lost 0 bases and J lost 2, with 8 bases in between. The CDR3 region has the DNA TGTGCCAGCAGTTACTCTGCGCTAACCTACAATGAGCAGTTCTTC. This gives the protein CASSYSALTYNEQFF.

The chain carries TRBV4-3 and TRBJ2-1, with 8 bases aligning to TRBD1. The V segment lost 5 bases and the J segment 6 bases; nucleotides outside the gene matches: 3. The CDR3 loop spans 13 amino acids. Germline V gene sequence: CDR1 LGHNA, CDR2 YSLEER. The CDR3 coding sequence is TGCGCCAGCAGCTTTGACAGGGGCAATGAGCAGTTCTTC. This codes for CASSFDRGNEQFF.

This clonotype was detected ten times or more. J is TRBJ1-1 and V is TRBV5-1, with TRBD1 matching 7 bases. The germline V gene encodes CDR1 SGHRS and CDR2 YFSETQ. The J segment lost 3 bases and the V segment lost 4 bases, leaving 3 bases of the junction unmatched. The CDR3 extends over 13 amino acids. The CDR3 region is CASSVDRDTEAFF. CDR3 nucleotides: TGCGCCAGCAGCGTTGACAGGGACACTGAAGCTTTCTTT. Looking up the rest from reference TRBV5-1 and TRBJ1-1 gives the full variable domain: KAGVTQTPRYLIKTRGQQVTLSCSPISGHRSVSWYQQTPGQGLQFLFEYFSETQRNKGNFPGRFSGRQFSNSRSEMNVSTLELGDSALYLCASSVDRDTEAFFGQGTRLTVV.